This record concerns one T cell receptor (beta chain) sequence. This clone was seen once. Its antigen is unknown. No clone much larger than this one lies a single base away; base qualities are absent. The CDR3 covers 12 residues, taking in both the cysteine and the phenylalanine. The retained sequence is limited to the CDR3, 36 bases, with the frame set at the first base. The trim is 6 bases for V and 7 bases for J, with a gap of 10 bases between the germline ends. From a lookup of the germline V gene, CDR1 and CDR2 are MNHEY and SVGAGI. To estimate absolute template abundance from read counts, synthetic TCR analog templates were spiked into each PCR. TCRbeta CDR3 regions were amplified from genomic DNA with bias-controlled V and J gene primers using the immunoSEQ assay. Rearranged TCRbeta segments were sequenced at approximately 20X coverage. Per the original workflow: Sequencing errors were corrected by clustering and CDR3s were annotated against IMGT to assign V, D and J genes. Only productive TCRbeta rearrangements were used in downstream analyses, excluding out-of-frame or stop-codon sequences. To compute clonality, Shannon entropy was normalized by the log of the number of unique productive sequences and then subtracted from one. Fisher's exact test with Benjamini-Hochberg correction, using a cutoff of adjusted p below 0.01, was how clones that differed between time points or between blood and tumor were identified. TCRdb mirrors the immuneACCESS table, restricted to in-frame sequences. Some clones are absent from its copies; in checked studies, under half trace to an unresolved V gene, and the reason for the others is unknown. D and trimming come from the DNA, and the V and J calls and clone size come from that table. Across this sample there are some 90,000 clones, with roughly 90% seen only once. The top ten constitute roughly 0.99% of the sample.

The source of the sample is a study of PD-L1 blockade in urothelial cancer (dated by TCRdb to the late 2010s). Broadly, across the study: All patients started therapy around 2014 and received atezolizumab 1,200 mg intravenously every 3 weeks. An ECOG performance status of 0 or 1 was recorded for the patients, and 0 to 3 prior chemotherapy regimens had been received by the patients. Pretreatment blood TCR-seq was available for 27 to 30 patients, at least one posttreatment blood collection was obtained for 25 or so patients, and tumor TCR-seq was available for 25 or so patients. The study, an exploratory multi-omic analysis, examined somatic, immune and clinical correlates of response to PD-L1 blockade with atezolizumab in urothelial cancer. Pretreatment tumor samples, along with matched peripheral blood serially collected before and after atezolizumab treatment, were subjected to TCR sequencing. Durable clinical benefit was defined as progression-free survival longer than 6 months, and TCR features were also tested against progression-free and overall survival. About 85% of the roughly 30 patients were males with bladder-origin urothelial cancer, and about two thirds of the roughly 30 reported a prior smoking history. Durable clinical benefit was achieved by nine patients but not by the remaining 20. Blood samples gave median yields of about 150,000 T cells and 82,636 unique TCRs, along with a median clonality of around 0.08. In the same patients who had TCR sequencing, pretreatment tumors also underwent whole exome sequencing and RNA sequencing. Blood samples were analyzed 3 weeks after the start of treatment (second dose) and 6 weeks after the start of treatment.

General study outcomes and caveats: Small sample size (n ≈ 29) and many exploratory analyses mean the results are intended to be hypothesis-generating. Improved progression-free and overall survival was found to be associated with pretreatment peripheral blood TCR clonality below the median. Greater expansion of tumor-associated TCR clones in peripheral blood 3 weeks after the start of treatment was observed in patients with durable benefit (n of about 20, p = 0.022).

The sample's time point label, in plain terms: pretreatment peripheral blood. The cohort included 25 to 30 patients with locally advanced or metastatic urothelial carcinoma who were treated at Memorial Sloan Kettering on a trial protocol. Peripheral blood mononuclear cells were collected pretreatment and during treatment, at between 1 and 8 total time points per patient. The Qiagen DNeasy Blood extraction kit was used to purify genomic DNA from total PBMCs and tumor samples. Collected pretreatment and during treatment, PBMCs were isolated and stored as previously described. The rearranged segments are TRBV6-5 and TRBJ1-5; there is no confident call for the D gene. The material sequenced was PBMCs, taken around atezolizumab (anti-PD-L1) treatment. This TCR was sampled from a woman of 80 years or more with urothelial cancer. The DNA sequence is TGTGCCAGCAGCCGATCGGGGCAGCCCCAGCATTTT. Its coded protein is CASSRSGQPQHF.